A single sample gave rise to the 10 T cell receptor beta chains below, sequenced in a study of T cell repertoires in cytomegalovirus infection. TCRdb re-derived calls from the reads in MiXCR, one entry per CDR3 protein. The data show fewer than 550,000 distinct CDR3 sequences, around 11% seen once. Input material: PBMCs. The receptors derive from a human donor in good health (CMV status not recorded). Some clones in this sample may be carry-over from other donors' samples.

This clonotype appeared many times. CDR3: CASSSQGNFRQPQHF. CDR3 bases: TGTGCCAGCAGTTCTCAGGGGAACTTCAGGCAGCCCCAGCATTTT. V is TRBV2 and J is TRBJ1-5; TRBD1 is a possible D gene (6 bases). Germline V gene sequence: CDR1 SNHLY, CDR2 FYNNEI. Trimming cost V 5 bases and J 7 bases, with 18 bases left between them. This CDR3 contains 15 residues.

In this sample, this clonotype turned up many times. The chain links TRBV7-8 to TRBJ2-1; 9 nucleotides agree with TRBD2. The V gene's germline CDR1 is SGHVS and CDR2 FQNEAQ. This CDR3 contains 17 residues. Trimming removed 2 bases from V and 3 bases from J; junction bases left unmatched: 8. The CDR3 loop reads CASSLNSGSGFYNEQFF. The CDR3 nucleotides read TGTGCCAGCAGCTTAAATAGCGGGAGCGGCTTCTACAATGAGCAGTTCTTC.

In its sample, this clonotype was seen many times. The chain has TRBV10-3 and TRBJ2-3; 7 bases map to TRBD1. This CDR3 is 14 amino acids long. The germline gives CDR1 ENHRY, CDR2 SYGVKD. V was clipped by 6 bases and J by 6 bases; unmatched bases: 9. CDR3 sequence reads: CAISEIGGRDTQYF. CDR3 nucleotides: TGTGCCATCAGCGAGATAGGGGGCCGGGATACGCAGTATTTT.

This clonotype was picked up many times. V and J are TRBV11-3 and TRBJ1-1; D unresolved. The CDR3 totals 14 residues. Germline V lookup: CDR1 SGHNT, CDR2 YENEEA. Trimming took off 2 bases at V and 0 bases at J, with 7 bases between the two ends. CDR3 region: CASSLSGMNTEAFF. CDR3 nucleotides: TGTGCCAGCAGCTTATCCGGAATGAACACTGAAGCTTTCTTT.

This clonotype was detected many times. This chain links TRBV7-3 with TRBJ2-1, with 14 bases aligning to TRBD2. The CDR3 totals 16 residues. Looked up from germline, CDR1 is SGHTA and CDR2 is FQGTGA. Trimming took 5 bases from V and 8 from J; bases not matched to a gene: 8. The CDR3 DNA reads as TGTGCCAGCAGCCAACAGCCGGGACTAGCGGGAGATGAGCAGTTCTTC. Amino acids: CASSQQPGLAGDEQFF.

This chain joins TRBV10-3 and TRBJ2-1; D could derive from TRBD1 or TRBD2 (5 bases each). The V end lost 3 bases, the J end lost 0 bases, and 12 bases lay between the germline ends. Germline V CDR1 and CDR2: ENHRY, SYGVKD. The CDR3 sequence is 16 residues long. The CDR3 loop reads CAISDPGRSSYNEQFF. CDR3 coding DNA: TGTGCCATCAGTGATCCGGGACGGAGCTCCTACAATGAGCAGTTCTTC.

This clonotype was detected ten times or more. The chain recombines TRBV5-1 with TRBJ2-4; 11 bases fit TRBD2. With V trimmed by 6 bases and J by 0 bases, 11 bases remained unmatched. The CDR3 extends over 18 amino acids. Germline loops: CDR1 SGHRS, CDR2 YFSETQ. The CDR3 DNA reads TGCGCCAGCATCGGAACTAGCGGGAGAGGTGTAGCCAAAAACATTCAGTACTTC. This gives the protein CASIGTSGRGVAKNIQYF.

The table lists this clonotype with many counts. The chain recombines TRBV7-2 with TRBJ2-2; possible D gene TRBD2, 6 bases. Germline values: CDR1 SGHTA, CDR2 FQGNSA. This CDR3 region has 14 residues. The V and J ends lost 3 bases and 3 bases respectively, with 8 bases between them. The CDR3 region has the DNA TGTGCCAGCAGCTTTCGGAGGGACACCGGGGAGCTGTTTTTT. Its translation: CASSFRRDTGELFF. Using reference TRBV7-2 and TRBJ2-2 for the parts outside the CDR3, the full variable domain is GAGVSQSPSNKVTEKGKDVELRCDPISGHTALYWYRQSLGQGLEFLIYFQGNSAPDKSGLPSDRFSAERTGGSVSTLTIQRTQQEDSAVYLCASSFRRDTGELFFGEGSRLTVL.

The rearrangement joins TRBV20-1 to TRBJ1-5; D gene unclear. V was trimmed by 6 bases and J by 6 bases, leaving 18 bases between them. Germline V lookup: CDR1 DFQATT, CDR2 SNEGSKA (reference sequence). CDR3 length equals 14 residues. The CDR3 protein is CSASPQSEGQPQHF. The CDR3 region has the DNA TGCAGTGCCTCACCCCAGAGCGAAGGTCAGCCCCAGCATTTT.

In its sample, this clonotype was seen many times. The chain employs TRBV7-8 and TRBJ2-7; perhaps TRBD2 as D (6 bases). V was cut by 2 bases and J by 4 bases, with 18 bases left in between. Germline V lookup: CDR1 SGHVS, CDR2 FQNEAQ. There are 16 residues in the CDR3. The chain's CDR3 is CASSLSGGLARYEQYF. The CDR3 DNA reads TGTGCCAGCAGCTTATCGGGTGGGCTAGCGAGGTACGAGCAGTACTTC.